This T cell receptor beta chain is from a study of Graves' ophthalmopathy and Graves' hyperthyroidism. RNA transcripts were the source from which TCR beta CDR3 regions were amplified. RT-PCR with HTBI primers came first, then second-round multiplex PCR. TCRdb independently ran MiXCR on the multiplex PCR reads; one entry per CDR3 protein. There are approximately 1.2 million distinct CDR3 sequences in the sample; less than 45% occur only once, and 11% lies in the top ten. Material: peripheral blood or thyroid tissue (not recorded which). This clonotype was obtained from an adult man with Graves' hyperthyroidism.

CDR3 bases: TGTGCCAGCAGCTTTGGCATGGGCGGGGGGGCCTATAGCTACGAGCAGTACTTC. Translating gives CASSFGMGGGAYSYEQYF. The gene calls are TRBV5-6 and TRBJ2-7, with 9 bases aligning to TRBD2. This CDR3 spans 18 amino acids. Germline V gives CDR1 SGHDT, CDR2 YYEEEE. Unmatched junction bases numbered 15, after V lost 2 bases and J lost 3 bases.